The clone carrying this T cell receptor beta chain was seen a single time. The data stem from a study of blood T cell repertoires in COVID-19. CDR1 and CDR2 (germline): LGHNA, YNFKEQ. With 4 bases clipped from V and 8 bases from J, the junction kept 5 bases outside the gene matches. CDR3 length equals 15 residues. The protocol was immunoSEQ multiplex PCR, while the TCRdb copy is restricted to in-frame clones and leaves out a portion. The sample has about 120,000 clones; nearly 90% are singletons. The sequencing sample was made of peripheral blood. The origin of this receptor is a woman in her sixties or seventies who had recovered from COVID-19. This chain joins TRBV4-2 and TRBJ1-6; 10 bases match TRBD1. The CDR3 spells CASSPDRGLDSPLHF. The CDR3 nucleotides are TGTGCCAGCAGCCCCGACAGGGGGCTTGATTCACCCCTCCACTTT.